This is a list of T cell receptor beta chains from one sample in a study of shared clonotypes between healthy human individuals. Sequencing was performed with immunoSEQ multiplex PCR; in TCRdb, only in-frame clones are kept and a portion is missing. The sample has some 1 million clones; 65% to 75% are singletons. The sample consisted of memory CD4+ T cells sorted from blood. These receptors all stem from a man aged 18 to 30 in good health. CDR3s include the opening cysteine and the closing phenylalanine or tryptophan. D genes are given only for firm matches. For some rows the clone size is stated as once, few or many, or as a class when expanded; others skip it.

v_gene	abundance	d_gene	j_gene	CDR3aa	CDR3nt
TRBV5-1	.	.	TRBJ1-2	CASSLGTAYGYTF	TGCGCCAGCAGCTTGGGGACAGCCTATGGCTACACCTTC
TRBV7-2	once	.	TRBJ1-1	CASTGSGGSTEAFF	TGTGCCAGCACGGGCTCCGGAGGTAGTACTGAAGCTTTCTTT
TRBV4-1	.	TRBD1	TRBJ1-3	CASSQSRGYTIYF	TGCGCCAGCAGCCAATCCAGGGGGTACACCATATATTTT
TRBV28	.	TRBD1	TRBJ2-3	CASSLFGTGGPDTQYF	TGTGCCAGCAGTTTATTTGGGACAGGGGGCCCAGATACGCAGTATTTT
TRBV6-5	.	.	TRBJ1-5	CASRGGGGREPQHF	TGTGCCAGCAGGGGGGGCGGTGGGAGAGAGCCCCAGCATTTT
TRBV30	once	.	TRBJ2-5	CAWSTPIQETQYF	TGTGCCTGGAGCACCCCAATCCAAGAGACCCAGTACTTC
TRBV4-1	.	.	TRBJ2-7	CASSQEAGPYEQYF	TGCGCCAGCAGCCAAGAGGCGGGACCTTACGAGCAGTACTTC
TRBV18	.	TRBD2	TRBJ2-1	CASTTSGSSYNEQFF	TGTGCCAGCACCACTAGCGGGAGCTCCTACAATGAGCAGTTCTTC
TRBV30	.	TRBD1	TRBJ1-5	CAWRGGTGRSQPQHF	TGTGCCTGGAGAGGAGGGACAGGAAGAAGTCAGCCCCAGCATTTT
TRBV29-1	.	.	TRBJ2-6	CSVENPNSGANVLTF	TGCAGCGTTGAAAACCCCAACTCTGGGGCCAACGTCCTGACTTTC
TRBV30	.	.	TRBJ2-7	CAWSVRVETYEQYF	TGTGCCTGGAGTGTTCGGGTCGAAACCTACGAGCAGTACTTC
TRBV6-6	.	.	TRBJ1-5	CASNGGNNQPQHF	TGTGCCAGCAACGGAGGGAATAATCAGCCCCAGCATTTT
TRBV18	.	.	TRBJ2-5	CASSPYKETQYF	TGTGCCAGCTCACCTTACAAAGAGACCCAGTACTTC
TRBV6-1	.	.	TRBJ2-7	CASSHQAAYEQYF	TGTGCCAGCAGTCACCAAGCCGCCTACGAGCAGTACTTC
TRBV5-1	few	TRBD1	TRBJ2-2	CASSTGGQGRNTGELFF	TGCGCCAGCAGCACCGGTGGACAGGGACGTAACACCGGGGAGCTGTTTTTT
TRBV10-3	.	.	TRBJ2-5	CAISESQGGETQYF	TGTGCCATCAGTGAGAGCCAGGGGGGGGAGACCCAGTACTTC
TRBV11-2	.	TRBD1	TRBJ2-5	CASSTTGVGRETQYF	TGTGCCAGCAGCACGACAGGGGTGGGTAGAGAGACCCAGTACTTC
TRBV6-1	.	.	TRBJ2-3	CASSEGHRTDTQYF	TGTGCCAGCAGTGAAGGCCACAGGACAGATACGCAGTATTTT
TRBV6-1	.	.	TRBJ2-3	CASSPATPSTDTQYF	TGTGCCAGCAGCCCCGCCACTCCCAGCACAGATACGCAGTATTTT
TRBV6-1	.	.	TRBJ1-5	CASSEAGGNPQHF	TGTGCCAGCAGTGAAGCGGGTGGGAACCCCCAGCATTTT
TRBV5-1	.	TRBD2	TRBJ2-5	CASSFGTSLQETQYF	TGCGCCAGCAGCTTCGGGACTAGCTTACAAGAGACCCAGTACTTC
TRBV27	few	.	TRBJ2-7	CASSRTESYEQYF	TGTGCCAGCAGTCGAACAGAGTCCTACGAGCAGTACTTC